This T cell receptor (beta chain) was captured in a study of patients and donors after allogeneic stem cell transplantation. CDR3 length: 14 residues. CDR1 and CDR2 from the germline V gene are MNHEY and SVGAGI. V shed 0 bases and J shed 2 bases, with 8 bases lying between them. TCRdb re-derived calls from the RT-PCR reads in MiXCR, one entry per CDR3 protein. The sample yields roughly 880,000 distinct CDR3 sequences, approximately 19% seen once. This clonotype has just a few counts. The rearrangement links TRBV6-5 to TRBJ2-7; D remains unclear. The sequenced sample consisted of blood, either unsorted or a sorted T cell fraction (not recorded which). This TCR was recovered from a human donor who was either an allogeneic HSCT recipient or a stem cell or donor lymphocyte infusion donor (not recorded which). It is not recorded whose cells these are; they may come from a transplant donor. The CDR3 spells CASSYSSRAYEQYF. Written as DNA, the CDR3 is TGTGCCAGCAGTTACTCTTCCCGGGCCTACGAGCAGTACTTC.